Each of the 32 T cell receptor beta chains below was sequenced from the same sample in a study of early T cells in non-severe SARS-CoV-2 infection. TCRdb fed the 5' RACE reads into MiXCR, producing one record per CDR3 protein. This table has 50,000 to 65,000 distinct CDR3 sequences, about an eighth appearing once. The sample taken for sequencing was whole blood. The source of these receptors is an adult who was a healthcare worker with PCR-confirmed SARS-CoV-2 infection or an uninfected control (not recorded which).

At least ten counts were recorded for this clonotype. This chain uses TRBV29-1 with TRBJ2-5, with D tentatively TRBD1 (5 bases). The CDR3 has 15 residues. Trimming shortened V by 0 bases and J by 2 bases, and 13 bases separated the two germline ends. Germline loops: CDR1 SQVTM, CDR2 ANQGSEA. The CDR3 DNA follows: TGCAGCGTTGAAGATTGGACACCTAGGCAAGAGACCCAGTACTTC. As protein: CSVEDWTPRQETQYF.

This clonotype has only a few counts. The chain is built from TRBV20-1 and TRBJ2-3, with 9 positions matching TRBD2. The J segment lost 4 bases and the V segment lost 7 bases, leaving 12 bases of the junction unmatched. Germline V gene lookup returns CDR1 DFQATT and CDR2 SNEGSKA (reference sequence). CDR3 length: 15 residues. CDR3: CSGTQLAGAPDTQYF. The CDR3 DNA reads as TGCAGTGGTACCCAGTTAGCGGGGGCCCCAGATACGCAGTATTTT.

The chain recombines TRBV12-3 or TRBV12-4 with TRBJ2-5; D is possibly TRBD1 or TRBD2 (5 bases each). V lost 6 bases and J 2 bases, leaving 16 bases between the germline ends. CDR3 length equals 15 residues. The CDR3 DNA sequence: TGTGCCAGCAGCCCCGTAGGGGACGTACAAGAGACCCAGTACTTC. Translating it yields CASSPVGDVQETQYF.

This clonotype turned up a few times. The rearrangement links TRBV18 to TRBJ2-6; 7 bases map to TRBD1. The J segment lost 11 bases and the V segment lost 2 bases, leaving 9 bases of the junction unmatched. Germline V gene data show CDR1 as KGHSH and CDR2 as LQKENI. CDR3 length: 15 amino acids. In DNA, the CDR3 is TGTGCCAGCTCACCAGCCGTTGGACAGGCGCACGTCCTGACTTTC. Encoded protein: CASSPAVGQAHVLTF.

The chain has TRBV5-4 and TRBJ2-5; 7 bases fit TRBD1. CDR1 and CDR2 from the germline V gene are SGHNT and YYREEE (reference sequence). The CDR3 extends over 16 amino acids. Trimming took 4 bases from V and 5 from J; bases not matched to a gene: 14. DNA of the CDR3: TGTGCCAGCAGCCCCGCTTCGATCACAGGGGAGGAGACCCAGTACTTC. This codes for CASSPASITGEETQYF.

This chain uses TRBV2 with TRBJ2-2; no clear D. The V end lost 8 bases, the J end lost 1 base, and 5 bases lay between the germline ends. The CDR3 spans 12 residues. In germline, CDR1 is SNHLY, CDR2 FYNNEI. CDR3 residues: CASDKNTGELFF. The CDR3 DNA follows: TGTGCCAGCGACAAGAACACCGGGGAGCTGTTTTTT.

The J gene is TRBJ2-2, the V gene TRBV11-2, with TRBD1 matching 7 bases. The germline V gene encodes CDR1 SGHAT and CDR2 FQNNGV. V dropped 6 bases and J dropped 4; count of bases not matched to a gene: 8. The CDR3 loop spans 15 amino acids. DNA of the CDR3: TGTGCCAGCAGGAAGAACAGGGGTGGCACCGGGGAGCTGTTTTTT. It codes for CASRKNRGGTGELFF.

This clonotype was recorded a few times. The V gene is TRBV3-1, the J gene TRBJ2-1; 10 bases are shared with TRBD2. The CDR3 runs to 13 residues. Germline trimming cut 4 bases from V and 6 bases from J; bases unmatched to any gene: 0. Germline assignment: CDR1 LGHDT and CDR2 YNNKEL (reference sequence). The CDR3: CASSRTSGNEQFF. CDR3 nucleotide sequence: TGTGCCAGCAGCCGGACTAGCGGCAATGAGCAGTTCTTC.

This chain connects TRBV6-2 or TRBV6-3 to TRBJ2-1; D not resolved. The CDR3 is 12 residues long. Germline loops: CDR1 MNHEY, CDR2 SVGEGT. Deletions cut 2 bases from V and 8 bases from J, with 7 bases between. The CDR3: CASSYRFDEQFF. DNA for the CDR3: TGTGCCAGCAGTTACCGGTTCGATGAGCAGTTCTTC.

This clonotype has more than one count but fewer than ten. This rearrangement joins TRBV29-1 to TRBJ2-7; tentatively, D is TRBD2 (6 bases). The V end lost 6 bases, the J end lost 6 bases, and 24 bases lay between the germline ends. CDR3 length equals 15 residues. Germline CDR1 SQVTM, CDR2 ANQGSEA. The CDR3 spells CSVAPRGREVSEQYF. CDR3 coding DNA: TGCAGCGTAGCACCGCGAGGCAGGGAGGTCTCCGAGCAGTACTTC.

DNA of the CDR3: TGCAGCGCTCCAAACGGGGGGGCGGCTGAGCAGTTCTTC. Translation gives CSAPNGGAAEQFF. This chain uses TRBV29-1 with TRBJ2-1; 8 bases are shared with TRBD2. With 7 bases clipped from V and 9 bases from J, the junction kept 11 bases outside the gene matches. The CDR3 contains 13 residues. Per the germline V gene, CDR1 is SQVTM and CDR2 is ANQGSEA.

Only a few counts were recorded for this clonotype. The rearrangement joins TRBV3-1 to TRBJ1-4; D remains ambiguous. The germline V gene encodes CDR1 LGHDT and CDR2 YNNKEL (reference sequence). The CDR3 totals 11 residues. V lost 4 bases, J lost 4 bases, and 1 base lay in between. CDR3 residues: CASSRNEKLFF. The CDR3 DNA reads TGTGCCAGCAGCCGTAATGAAAAACTGTTTTTT.

This rearrangement joins TRBV5-6 to TRBJ2-1; D possibly corresponds to TRBD2 (7 bases). Trimming stripped 3 bases from V and 4 bases from J, with 17 bases between. The CDR3 covers 16 residues. Germline loops: CDR1 SGHDT, CDR2 YYEEEE. The CDR3 nucleotides are TGTGCCAGCAGCTGGTCGGGCGGGGGCCGGTACAATGAGCAGTTCTTC. Translation: CASSWSGGGRYNEQFF.

This clonotype showed up many times. The V and J genes are TRBV7-9 and TRBJ2-1; D tentatively fits TRBD1 or TRBD2 (6 bases each). CDR1 and CDR2 (germline): SEHNR, FQNEAQ (reference sequence). The CDR3 has 17 residues. Between the trimmed V and J ends, which lost 5 bases and 1 base, there was a span of 18 bases. In nucleotides, the CDR3 is TGTGCCAGCAGCACTAGCCACAGGGTAGCGTCCTACAATGAGCAGTTCTTC. The encoded protein is CASSTSHRVASYNEQFF. The whole variable domain, remainder taken from reference TRBV7-9 and TRBJ2-1, is DTGVSQNPRHKITKRGQNVTFRCDPISEHNRLYWYRQTLGQGPEFLTYFQNEAQLEKSRLLSDRFSAERPKGSFSTLEIQRTEQGDSAMYLCASSTSHRVASYNEQFFGPGTRLTVL.

The chain combines TRBV11-3 with TRBJ1-1, with D possibly being TRBD1 (5 bases). CDR3 size: 15 residues. V dropped 3 bases and J dropped 1 base, with 12 bases sitting between them. Germline V gives CDR1 SGHNT, CDR2 YENEEA. CDR3 residues: CASSLGRGSNTEAFF. The CDR3, as DNA: TGTGCCAGCAGCTTGGGGCGGGGGTCGAACACTGAAGCTTTCTTT.

This chain uses TRBV20-1 with TRBJ1-2; D is perhaps TRBD1 (6 bases). Germline V lookup: CDR1 DFQATT, CDR2 SNEGSKA (reference sequence). The CDR3 consists of 16 residues. Trimming removed 1 base at V and 3 bases at J, with 18 bases between. As DNA, the CDR3 is TGCAGTGCTAGAGGGGGGCCACCCCCAGAGGACTATGGCTACACCTTC. This encodes CSARGGPPPEDYGYTF.

This clonotype has a handful of counts. This sequence joins TRBV5-1 and TRBJ2-2; TRBD1 matches 7 bases. Germline CDR1 SGHRS, CDR2 YFSETQ. CDR3 size: 16 residues. Losses at the gene ends were 5 bases for V and 2 bases for J; bases not matched to a gene: 9. For the CDR3, the DNA is TGCGCCAGCAGGCCGCCGGGACAGCAAAACACCGGGGAGCTGTTTTTT. Amino acid sequence: CASRPPGQQNTGELFF.

This clonotype occurred a few times. At one of its ends the junction is not consistent with the germline gene, which may arise from a read error. This sequence joins TRBV7-7 and TRBJ1-1, with D possibly TRBD1 on 6 matching bases. Germline V CDR1 and CDR2: SSHAT, FNYEAQ (reference sequence). The CDR3 spans 13 residues. The CDR3 region has the DNA TGTGCTAGCAGCTTAGATGAGGGGGGGGAAGCTTTCTTT. Protein product: CASSLDEGGEAFF.

In this sample, this clonotype turned up a few times. The chain is built from TRBV29-1 and TRBJ1-2; D unclear. V lost 3 bases to trimming and J lost 7 bases, with 9 bases between them. There are 11 residues in the CDR3. CDR1 and CDR2 (germline): SQVTM, ANQGSEA. CDR3 region: CSVEPGSGYTF. The CDR3 coding sequence is TGCAGCGTTGAGCCGGGGTCTGGCTACACCTTC.

This clonotype came up a few times. The genes are TRBV10-3 and TRBJ2-2; TRBD1 agrees at 7 bases. Trimming removed 0 bases from V and 9 bases from J; junction bases left unmatched: 4. Per germline, CDR1 ENHRY and CDR2 SYGVKD. CDR3 size: 14 residues. The CDR3 nucleotides are TGTGCCATCAGTGAGTCTACAGGGGTCCGGGAGCTGTTTTTT. Translation: CAISESTGVRELFF.

V gene TRBV12-3 or TRBV12-4 combines with J gene TRBJ2-3, with D perhaps matching TRBD1 or TRBD2 (5 bases each). The CDR3 is 14 amino acids. The V end lost 6 bases, the J end lost 1 base, and 11 bases lay between the germline ends. The CDR3 nucleotides are TGTGCCAGCAGCCCCGGGACGCGCACAGATACGCAGTATTTT. Amino acid sequence: CASSPGTRTDTQYF.

This clonotype occurred many times. The rearrangement uses TRBV19 and TRBJ2-2; D unresolved. This CDR3 is built from 12 residues. Germline V gives CDR1 LNHDA, CDR2 SQIVND (reference sequence). The V and J ends lost 7 bases and 0 bases respectively, with 3 bases between them. CDR3: CASTPNTGELFF. The DNA of the CDR3 is TGTGCCAGTACACCGAACACCGGGGAGCTGTTTTTT.

This clonotype was recorded only once. V gene TRBV21-1 combines with J gene TRBJ1-5. TRBV21-1 is listed as a pseudogene. The CDR3 runs to 16 residues. CDR3 in amino acids: CASSGLSDGFNQPQHF. CDR3 nucleotide sequence: TGTGCCAGCAGTGGCCTTTCCGACGGATTCAATCAGCCCCAGCATTTT.

This clonotype has a count of ten or more. The chain carries TRBV20-1 and TRBJ1-4; TRBD1 might be the D (5 bases). This CDR3 has 12 residues. Trimming removed 3 bases at V and 8 bases at J, with 10 bases between. CDR1 DFQATT and CDR2 SNEGSKA come from the germline V gene (reference sequence). The CDR3 sequence is CSASGTGEKLFF. The CDR3 DNA reads as TGCAGTGCTAGCGGGACGGGGGAAAAACTGTTTTTT.

This clonotype was seen a few times. The chain carries TRBV10-1 and TRBJ1-1; perhaps TRBD1 as D (5 bases). V lost 3 bases and J lost 3, with 11 bases in between. Germline CDR1 is WNHNN and CDR2 is SYGVQD (reference sequence). The CDR3 is made up of 14 amino acids. The CDR3 protein is CASSDGGLDTEAFF. For the CDR3, the DNA is TGCGCCAGCAGTGACGGGGGTCTGGACACTGAAGCTTTCTTT.

This clonotype was picked up a small number of times. The V call is TRBV7-8, the J call TRBJ1-5, with D unresolved. CDR3 length: 14 amino acids. V lost 1 base and J lost 0, with 4 bases in between. CDR1 and CDR2 (germline): SGHVS, FQNEAQ. The CDR3 reads CASSLVGSNQPQHF. CDR3 DNA: TGTGCCAGCAGCTTAGTTGGTAGCAATCAGCCCCAGCATTTT.

This clonotype has a count of ten or more. The rearrangement joins TRBV6-6 to TRBJ1-4, with unresolved D. Deletions cut 4 bases from V and 2 bases from J, with 8 bases between. CDR3 length equals 14 residues. CDR1 MNHNY and CDR2 SVGAGI come from the germline V gene (reference sequence). This chain's CDR3 is CASSFPGTNEKLFF. The DNA of the CDR3 is TGTGCCAGCAGTTTCCCAGGCACTAATGAAAAACTGTTTTTT.

This clonotype has at least ten counts. The chain is built from TRBV7-9 and TRBJ1-1, with D maybe TRBD1 (5 bases). The CDR3 loop spans 13 amino acids. The V and J ends lost 1 base and 8 bases respectively, with 11 bases between them. Germline CDR1 SEHNR, CDR2 FQNEAQ (reference sequence). The CDR3 DNA is TGTGCCAGCAGCTTAGGGGGCGCAGGGGAAGCTTTCTTT. This codes for CASSLGGAGEAFF.

This clonotype was recorded many times. This chain links TRBV18 with TRBJ1-1; D remains ambiguous. The CDR3 has 15 amino acids. The germline gives CDR1 KGHSH, CDR2 LQKENI. V was pared by 0 bases and J by 1 base, with 9 bases between. This CDR3 reads CASSPPVVGNTEAFF. CDR3 DNA sequence: TGTGCCAGCTCACCACCGGTTGTGGGGAACACTGAAGCTTTCTTT. Variable domain in full (rest from reference TRBV18 and TRBJ1-1): NAGVMQNPRHLVRRRGQEARLRCSPMKGHSHVYWYRQLPEEGLKFMVYLQKENIIDESGMPKERFSAEFPKEGPSILRIQQVVRGDSAAYFCASSPPVVGNTEAFFGQGTRLTVV.

The chain employs TRBV14 and TRBJ2-4, with 7 bases identical to TRBD1. The CDR3 is made up of 14 amino acids. Germline values: CDR1 SGHDN, CDR2 FVKESK. With 1 base clipped from V and 8 bases from J, the junction kept 5 bases outside the gene matches. CDR3 loop: CASSQGAGGDIQYF. Here the CDR3 DNA reads TGTGCCAGCAGCCAAGGTGCAGGGGGTGACATTCAGTACTTC.

In its sample, this clonotype was seen many times. The V call is TRBV14, the J call TRBJ1-2; the D is unclear. The CDR3 loop spans 13 amino acids. Germline lookup yields CDR1 SGHDN and CDR2 FVKESK. V lost 1 base and J lost 4, with 7 bases in between. The CDR3 region is CASSQGVGYGYTF. For the CDR3, the DNA is TGTGCCAGCAGCCAAGGGGTCGGCTATGGCTACACCTTC.

The chain has TRBV29-1 and TRBJ2-3; D is uncertain. There are 14 residues in the CDR3. Germline V gives CDR1 SQVTM, CDR2 ANQGSEA. The V end lost 0 bases, the J end lost 4 bases, and 11 bases lay between the germline ends. The DNA of the CDR3 is TGCAGCGTTGAAGAGGTCACTAATCCAGATACGCAGTATTTT. Residues: CSVEEVTNPDTQYF.